The clone carrying this TCR beta chain was observed a few times. This sample was included in a study of T cells after yellow fever vaccination. TCRdb reprocessed the 5' RACE reads with MiXCR, giving one entry per CDR3 protein. The repertoire consists of about 320,000 distinct CDR3 sequences, with around 4.4% occurring once and the leading ten covering just under 20%. The origin of this receptor is a man between 18 and 35 years old who received the YFV17D yellow fever vaccine. The source material was PBMCs, sampled 15 days after the yellow fever booster vaccination.

The chain's CDR3 is CASSYQRTGNTGELFF. CDR3 nucleotides: TGTGCCAGCAGTTACCAACGGACCGGTAACACCGGGGAGCTGTTTTTT. This chain connects TRBV6-5 to TRBJ2-2; D not resolved. This CDR3 is 16 amino acids long. Per germline, CDR1 MNHEY and CDR2 SVGAGI. Trimming took 2 bases from V and 2 from J, leaving 12 bases between them.